The 14 T cell receptor beta chains listed next were all sequenced from one sample in a study of blood T cells in healthy people across ages (dated by TCRdb to between 2014 and 2017). Libraries came from 5' RACE. The sample was run on an Illumina HiSeq 2500. A second 7 to 11 cycle PCR used a sample-barcoded 5' primer and a J-beta primer mix. Clones were called with MiXCR by TCRdb after fastp trimmed the public reads at Q25, and only in-frame beta chains were retained. Rows are combined by CDR3 protein, so each entry shows the most common genes and DNA. The sample table contains about 1.8 million distinct CDR3 sequences; only one count was recorded for about 50% of them. Over 2% of the sample is held by the ten biggest clonotypes. The sequenced sample consisted of blood. The receptors originated from a woman aged 40-49 years in good health.

This clonotype has a handful of counts. At one boundary the junction diverges from the germline segment, which might be a read error. The chain uses TRBV14 and TRBJ2-3; TRBD2 agrees at 8 bases. The length of the CDR3 is 18 residues. Looked up from germline, CDR1 is SGHDN and CDR2 is FVKESK. The CDR3 here is CASSQRQAARTSRDTQYF. The CDR3 DNA sequence: TGTGCCAGCAGCCAACGTCAAGCTGCAAGGACTAGCAGAGATACGCAGTATTTT.

The chain carries TRBV5-8 and TRBJ2-7; no reliable D call. The CDR3 extends over 17 amino acids. The V end lost 0 bases, the J end lost 0 bases, and 16 bases lay between the germline ends. The V gene's germline CDR1 is SGHTS and CDR2 YDEGEE. CDR3 region: CASSLEFGPSSSYEQYF. The CDR3 bases are TGTGCCAGCAGCTTGGAGTTCGGTCCTTCCTCCTCCTACGAGCAGTACTTC. Full variable domain (missing parts from reference TRBV5-8 and TRBJ2-7): EAGVTQSPTHLIKTRGQQATLRCSPISGHTSVYWYQQALGLGLQFLLWYDEGEERNRGNFPPRFSGRQFPNYSSELNVNALELEDSALYLCASSLEFGPSSSYEQYFGPGTRLTVT.

This clonotype has only a few counts. The chain joins TRBV7-2 to TRBJ2-1, with D possibly TRBD2 on 5 matching bases. The germline gives CDR1 SGHTA, CDR2 FQGNSA. V lost 5 bases, J lost 2 bases, and 13 bases lay in between. The CDR3 sequence is 15 residues long. The DNA of the CDR3 is TGTGCCAGCAGCCCTAGCCCTGGGGCCTACAATGAGCAGTTCTTC. Translated, it gives CASSPSPGAYNEQFF. Full variable domain (remainder filled in from reference TRBV7-2 and TRBJ2-1): GAGVSQSPSNKVTEKGKDVELRCDPISGHTALYWYRQSLGQGLEFLIYFQGNSAPDKSGLPSDRFSAERTGGSVSTLTIQRTQQEDSAVYLCASSPSPGAYNEQFFGPGTRLTVL.

This clonotype was found once. Being one base from a much bigger clone, this may be a read error. The chain couples TRBV11-2 to TRBJ2-3; tentative D call: TRBD1 (5 bases). This CDR3 spans 15 amino acids. CDR1 and CDR2 (germline): SGHAT, FQNNGV. The CDR3 here is CAGSFTRVSTDTQYF. CDR3 nucleotides: TGTGCCGGCAGCTTTACCAGGGTTAGCACAGATACGCAGTATTTT. The variable domain in full, with the rest retrieved from reference TRBV11-2 and TRBJ2-3, is EAGVAQSPRYKIIEKRQSVAFWCNPISGHATLYWYQQILGQGPKLLIQFQNNGVVDDSQLPKDRFSAERLKGVDSTLKIQPAKLEDSAVYLCAGSFTRVSTDTQYFGPGTRLTVL.

Worth noting for this clonotype: Since a much larger clone is just one base distant, this may be a read error. The chain is built from TRBV5-1 and TRBJ2-5, with D tentatively TRBD2 (6 bases). The germline CDR1 and CDR2 sequences are SGHRS and YFSETQ. This CDR3 has 17 amino acids. The germline V and J ends were trimmed by 6 bases and 13 bases, with 34 bases remaining between them. CDR3 sequence reads: CASILKFWRGAFYERYF. CDR3 nucleotides: TGCGCCAGCATCCTGAAGTTTTGGCGCGGGGCCTTCTACGAGCGGTACTTC.

V gene TRBV6-6 combines with J gene TRBJ2-3, with a tentative D call TRBD2 (5 bases). The CDR3 covers 16 residues. Germline V gene sequence: CDR1 MNHNY, CDR2 SVGAGI (reference sequence). With 3 bases removed from V and 2 bases from J, the gap between germline ends came to 15 bases. CDR3 region: CASSYFSLAHTDTQYF. Here the CDR3 DNA reads TGTGCCAGCAGTTATTTCTCGCTAGCCCACACAGATACGCAGTATTTT.

The J gene is TRBJ2-1, the V gene TRBV7-2; no firm D call. This CDR3 comprises 15 residues. V lost 2 bases and J lost 2, with 10 bases in between. CDR1 is SGHTA, CDR2 FQGNSA, per germline. CDR3 protein: CASSLFITAYNEQFF. For the CDR3, the DNA is TGTGCCAGCAGCTTATTCATTACGGCCTACAATGAGCAGTTCTTC.

CDR3 region: CASSFLASEDEQFF. The CDR3 DNA is TGTGCCAGCAGCTTCCTAGCTAGCGAAGATGAGCAGTTCTTC. This chain links TRBV7-3 with TRBJ2-1, with D possibly matching TRBD2 (6 bases). Germline V lookup: CDR1 SGHTA, CDR2 FQGTGA. V was shortened by 3 bases and J by 8 bases, with 14 bases between the two germline ends. The CDR3 loop spans 14 amino acids.

This clonotype was picked up many times. The junction and the germline gene differ at one end; a read error may be behind it. The chain links TRBV5-1 to TRBJ2-1, with D possibly being TRBD2 (5 bases). Germline V CDR1 and CDR2: SGHRS, YFSETQ. CDR3 length: 11 residues. In DNA form, the CDR3 reads TGTGCCAGCAGCTTTAGCGATGAGCAGTTCTTC. This translates into CASSFSDEQFF.

The chain combines TRBV2 with TRBJ2-4; tentative D call: TRBD1 (5 bases). Germline lookup yields CDR1 SNHLY and CDR2 FYNNEI. With 0 bases removed from V and 6 bases from J, the gap between germline ends came to 12 bases. CDR3 length: 15 amino acids. CDR3 nucleotide sequence: TGTGCCAGCAGTGAAGCGACAGTTAGAAGAAACATTCAGTACTTC. Translation gives CASSEATVRRNIQYF. The variable domain in full, completed from reference TRBV2 and TRBJ2-4, reads EPEVTQTPSHQVTQMGQEVILRCVPISNHLYFYWYRQILGQKVEFLVSFYNNEISEKSEIFDDQFSVERPDGSNFTLKIRSTKLEDSAMYFCASSEATVRRNIQYFGAGTRLSVL.

This clonotype was detected only a few times. The genes are TRBV4-3 and TRBJ1-5, with 7 bases that match TRBD1. This CDR3 region has 14 residues. Germline trimming cut 4 bases from V and 8 bases from J; bases unmatched to any gene: 8. CDR1 is LGHNA, CDR2 YSLEER, per germline. In DNA form, the CDR3 reads TGCGCCAGCAGCCTTAACAGGGGTATCAAGCCCCAGCATTTT. Encoded protein: CASSLNRGIKPQHF.

The chain employs TRBV10-3 and TRBJ2-3; the match to TRBD2 covers 11 bases. The CDR3 contains 15 residues. CDR1 and CDR2 (germline): ENHRY, SYGVKD. After removal of 7 bases from V and 2 bases from J, the junction contained 5 bases not matched to a gene. The CDR3 bases are TGTGCCATCAAGGCTAGCGGGGGGATCACAGATACGCAGTATTTT. It yields the protein CAIKASGGITDTQYF.

The chain employs TRBV5-1 and TRBJ2-1; 8 bases align to TRBD2. This CDR3 is 15 amino acids long. Germline lookup yields CDR1 SGHRS and CDR2 YFSETQ. With V trimmed by 0 bases and J by 6 bases, 5 bases remained unmatched. CDR3 protein: CASSLDTAGANEQFF. The CDR3 DNA reads as TGCGCCAGCAGCTTGGATACAGCGGGGGCCAATGAGCAGTTCTTC.

The chain is built from TRBV15 and TRBJ2-7; the D gene is possibly TRBD2 (5 bases). V was trimmed by 4 bases and J by 4 bases, leaving 14 bases between them. CDR1 LNHNV and CDR2 YYDKDF come from the germline V gene (reference sequence). The CDR3 extends over 14 amino acids. The CDR3 DNA reads as TGTGCCACCAGCATGGGAGTCCCCCCATACGAGCAGTACTTC. Translation: CATSMGVPPYEQYF.